A selection of T cell receptor beta chains follows, all from one sample in a study of CD8+ T cells in alopecia areata. Here immunoSEQ multiplex PCR was the method, and the copy in TCRdb shows in-frame clones only, minus some. The sample holds some 190,000 clones, roughly 46% seen once. Sequenced material: CD8+ T cells sorted from blood, taken at week 52, from a patient treated with tofacitinib. Every receptor here comes from a human donor with alopecia areata. CDR3s include the opening cysteine and the closing phenylalanine or tryptophan. The D gene is left open where the match is weak. Clone size is shown for a subset of rows, as once, few, many or a class of expanded clone.

j_call	clone_size	v_call	d_call	cdr3_aa	cdr3_nt
TRBJ1-2	NA	TRBV4-3	NA	CASSQVGGESYTF	TGCGCCAGCAGCCAAGTCGGGGGAGAGAGCTACACCTTC
TRBJ1-1	NA	TRBV27	NA	CASSLPGLPAAEAFF	TGTGCCAGCAGTTTACCCGGACTTCCCGCCGCTGAAGCTTTCTTT
TRBJ2-5	few	TRBV18	NA	CASSTAPASKETQYF	TGTGCCAGCTCAACCGCACCGGCCTCGAAAGAGACCCAGTACTTC
TRBJ2-7	NA	TRBV4-3	TRBD2	CASSQDRGSGSYEQYF	TGCGCCAGCAGCCAAGATAGGGGTAGCGGGTCCTACGAGCAGTACTTC
TRBJ1-1	few	TRBV13	NA	CASSSPTGDTEAFF	TGTGCCAGCAGCTCCCCGACAGGTGACACTGAAGCTTTCTTT
TRBJ2-3	once	TRBV27	NA	CASTSAGAATDTQYF	TGTGCCAGCACCTCCGCGGGGGCCGCGACTGATACGCAGTATTTT
TRBJ2-2	NA	TRBV5-1	TRBD2	CASSLSGANTGELFF	TGCGCCAGCAGCCTTAGCGGGGCTAACACCGGGGAGCTGTTTTTT
TRBJ2-2	few	TRBV2	NA	CASSDGGRKTTGELFF	TGTGCCAGCAGTGATGGTGGCAGGAAGACTACCGGGGAGCTGTTTTTT
TRBJ1-5	NA	TRBV7-8	NA	CASSLYAGEGYSNQPQHF	TGTGCCAGCAGCTTATATGCAGGGGAGGGGTATAGCAATCAGCCCCAGCATTTT
TRBJ2-1	NA	TRBV7-9	NA	CASSLVPDLYNEQFF	TGTGCCAGCAGCTTAGTCCCCGACTTGTACAATGAGCAGTTCTTC
TRBJ2-2	NA	TRBV29-1	TRBD2	CSVGLAGQRGTGELFF	TGCAGCGTAGGACTAGCGGGTCAAAGGGGGACCGGGGAGCTGTTTTTT
TRBJ2-3	few	TRBV2	TRBD1	CASSEVTGGRTDTQYF	TGTGCCAGCAGTGAAGTCACAGGGGGTAGGACAGATACGCAGTATTTT
TRBJ2-5	NA	TRBV14	NA	CASSQYGETQYF	TGTGCCAGCAGCCAATATGGAGAGACCCAGTACTTC
TRBJ2-3	NA	TRBV19	NA	CASSILHTDTQYF	TGTGCCAGTAGTATCCTCCACACAGATACGCAGTATTTT
TRBJ2-1	NA	TRBV11-2	NA	CASSLGTSGPQGQFF	TGTGCCAGCAGCTTAGGGACTAGTGGTCCACAGGGGCAGTTCTTC
TRBJ2-2	NA	TRBV29-1	NA	CSGLGGDTGELFF	TGCAGTGGGCTGGGGGGTGACACCGGGGAGCTGTTTTTT
TRBJ2-5	NA	TRBV27	NA	CASSGRDGGETQYF	TGTGCCAGCAGTGGACGGGACGGTGGAGAGACCCAGTACTTC
TRBJ1-6	NA	TRBV9	TRBD1	CASSLGQGGSPLHF	TGTGCCAGCAGCCTCGGACAGGGTGGGTCACCCCTCCACTTT
TRBJ1-1	NA	TRBV5-1	NA	CASSLTGRDTEAFF	TGCGCCAGCAGCTTGACAGGGAGGGACACTGAAGCTTTCTTT
TRBJ1-1	NA	TRBV7-9	NA	CASSLGQNTEAFF	TGTGCCAGCAGCTTGGGACAGAACACTGAAGCTTTCTTT
TRBJ2-7	few	TRBV5-6	NA	CASSGPGDYEQYF	TGTGCCAGCAGCGGCCCCGGGGACTACGAGCAGTACTTC
TRBJ2-4	NA	TRBV4-1	NA	CASSQAGALAGQFQYF	TGCGCCAGCAGCCAAGCAGGGGCCCTGGCAGGGCAATTTCAGTACTTC
TRBJ1-1	NA	TRBV30	NA	CAWSWGQTEAFF	TGTGCCTGGAGTTGGGGCCAGACTGAAGCTTTCTTT
TRBJ2-4	NA	TRBV2	NA	CASSGHRGGAKNIQYF	TGTGCCAGCAGTGGACATCGAGGGGGAGCCAAAAACATTCAGTACTTC
TRBJ1-2	NA	TRBV30	NA	CAWSGGGGYTF	TGTGCCTGGAGCGGGGGTGGCGGCTACACCTTC
TRBJ2-3	NA	TRBV25-1	NA	CATNQGTDTQYF	TGTGCCACGAACCAGGGGACAGATACGCAGTATTTT
TRBJ2-7	NA	TRBV15	TRBD1	CATSRVTGAYEQYF	TGTGCCACCAGCAGAGTGACAGGGGCCTACGAGCAGTACTTC
TRBJ2-3	NA	TRBV7-9	NA	CASSLAGDTDTQYF	TGTGCCAGCAGCTTAGCGGGGGACACAGATACGCAGTATTTT
TRBJ2-1	NA	TRBV30	NA	CAWSALGEQFF	TGTGCCTGGAGTGCTCTGGGGGAGCAGTTCTTC
TRBJ1-2	NA	TRBV27	NA	CASSPNNYGYTF	TGTGCCAGCAGTCCCAATAACTATGGCTACACCTTC
TRBJ2-3	NA	TRBV6-6	TRBD2	CASSYRRTSGTDTQYF	TGTGCCAGCAGTTACCGTCGGACTAGCGGCACAGATACGCAGTATTTT
TRBJ1-5	NA	TRBV4-1	NA	CASSHSKGSNQPQHF	TGCGCCAGCAGCCATTCCAAGGGGAGCAATCAGCCCCAGCATTTT
TRBJ2-7	NA	TRBV5-4	TRBD2	CASSLGKGLAGARTYEQYF	TGTGCCAGCAGCTTGGGGAAAGGACTAGCGGGGGCCCGGACCTACGAGCAGTACTTC
TRBJ2-2	NA	TRBV19	TRBD1	CATLDRSTGELFF	TGTGCCACCCTGGACAGGTCTACCGGGGAGCTGTTTTTT
TRBJ2-7	once	TRBV5-6	TRBD2	CASSSDRGRGPYEQYF	TGTGCCAGCAGCTCGGATCGAGGGAGGGGACCCTACGAGCAGTACTTC
TRBJ2-2	few	TRBV5-6	NA	CASSSSEARNTGELFF	TGTGCCAGCAGCTCCTCAGAAGCGAGAAACACCGGGGAGCTGTTTTTT
TRBJ2-3	NA	TRBV7-9	NA	CASSLVGGPDTQYF	TGTGCCAGCAGCTTAGTTGGAGGGCCCGATACGCAGTATTTT
TRBJ2-2	NA	TRBV30	NA	CAWMNSQGLSGTGELFF	TGTGCCTGGATGAACTCACAGGGACTCTCGGGGACCGGGGAGCTGTTTTTT
TRBJ2-1	NA	TRBV27	NA	CASPGRTYNEQFF	TGTGCCAGCCCGGGGCGTACCTACAATGAGCAGTTCTTC
TRBJ2-1	NA	TRBV7-9	TRBD1	CASSLDRDRVFF	TGTGCCAGCAGCTTAGACCGGGACAGGGTGTTCTTC
TRBJ1-1	few	TRBV7-2	NA	CASSLKTGNTEAFF	TGTGCCAGCAGCTTGAAGACCGGGAACACTGAAGCTTTCTTT
TRBJ2-7	NA	TRBV15	NA	CATSRDPPAAYEQYF	TGTGCCACCAGCAGAGATCCGCCGGCAGCCTACGAGCAGTACTTC
TRBJ2-2	few	TRBV5-6	NA	CASSLVGPGELFF	TGTGCCAGCAGCTTGGTGGGTCCCGGGGAGCTGTTTTTT
TRBJ1-2	NA	TRBV6-5	NA	CASSFANEGEGYGYTF	TGTGCCAGCAGTTTCGCCAATGAGGGGGAAGGCTATGGCTACACCTTC
TRBJ2-7	few	TRBV4-2	TRBD2	CASSPHLGLAGEQYF	TGTGCCAGCAGCCCCCACCTAGGACTAGCCGGCGAGCAGTACTTC
TRBJ2-7	NA	TRBV5-5	NA	CASSDDSYEQYF	TGTGCCAGCAGCGATGACAGCTACGAGCAGTACTTC
TRBJ2-2	once	TRBV13	NA	CASKLPNTGELFF	TGTGCCAGCAAGTTACCGAACACCGGGGAGCTGTTTTTT
TRBJ1-1	few	TRBV5-8	NA	CASTSWRSMNTEAFF	TGTGCCAGCACCTCTTGGAGAAGCATGAACACTGAAGCTTTCTTT
TRBJ1-5	NA	TRBV5-4	NA	CASSSGLFNQPQHF	TGTGCCAGCAGCTCGGGACTGTTCAATCAGCCCCAGCATTTT
TRBJ1-5	NA	TRBV30	NA	CAWSVNRGNQPQHF	TGTGCCTGGAGTGTGAATCGGGGCAATCAGCCCCAGCATTTT
TRBJ2-5	NA	TRBV5-6	TRBD1	CASSPTGQETQYF	TGTGCCAGCAGTCCGACAGGGCAGGAGACCCAGTACTTC
TRBJ2-1	NA	TRBV13	NA	CASGLMGGPLNEQFF	TGTGCCAGCGGACTAATGGGGGGGCCGCTCAATGAGCAGTTCTTC
TRBJ1-2	NA	TRBV4-1	NA	CASSQEHGGRGYTF	TGCGCCAGCAGCCAAGAACATGGAGGGCGAGGCTACACCTTC
TRBJ2-7	once	TRBV7-8	NA	CASSLGADYEQYF	TGTGCCAGCAGCTTAGGGGCAGACTACGAGCAGTACTTC
TRBJ2-6	NA	TRBV10-3	TRBD1	CAISEWDRGSGANVLTF	TGTGCCATCAGTGAATGGGACAGGGGCTCTGGGGCCAACGTCCTGACTTTC